This TCR beta chain was identified in a study of T cell changes during pregnancy in multiple sclerosis. Trimming stripped 1 base from V and 4 bases from J, with 16 bases between. There are 15 residues in the CDR3. Germline lookup yields CDR1 SQVTM and CDR2 ANQGSEA. Measured with immunoSEQ multiplex PCR; TCRdb has only the in-frame clones, and not every one. Found here are 40,000 to 55,000 clones, 90% to 95% of them singletons; the top ten hold about 4.7%. This clone was seen just once. The starting material was CD8+ T cells from peripheral blood mononuclear cells, obtained in the first trimester of pregnancy. The gene calls are TRBV29-1 and TRBJ1-1; D may be TRBD1 (5 bases). This TCR came from a female donor with multiple sclerosis, enrolled in a pregnancy study. The CDR3 loop is CSVEGWGSSGTEAFF. The DNA of the CDR3 is TGCAGCGTTGAAGGATGGGGCAGTTCGGGCACTGAAGCTTTCTTT.